The 16 T cell receptor beta chains below come from one sample, sequenced in a study of TIL therapy for anti-PD-1-resistant metastatic lung cancer. The immunoSEQ assay was v3. Only in-frame clones appear in the TCRdb table, and some are missing; sequencing was by immunoSEQ multiplex PCR. The data hold 55,000 to 65,000 clones, with less than 85% observed a single time. This sample's time point: pre-treatment sample, taken before nivolumab and TIL therapy. The sequencing used blood, collected at baseline. These receptors were obtained from a person between 25 and 79 years old with non-small cell lung cancer.

This rearrangement joins TRBV28 to TRBJ2-7, with D possibly TRBD1 on 7 matching bases. V was shortened by 2 bases and J by 2 bases, with 19 bases between the two germline ends. CDR1 MDHEN and CDR2 SYDVKM come from the germline V gene. This CDR3 comprises 17 residues. The CDR3 sequence is CASSLTPRRGPPYEQYF. CDR3 DNA sequence: TGTGCCAGCAGTTTAACCCCGAGGAGGGGGCCCCCCTACGAGCAGTACTTC.

The V gene is TRBV4-3, the J gene TRBJ2-5; D gene uncertain. With 0 bases removed from V and 6 bases from J, the gap between germline ends came to 8 bases. Germline assignment: CDR1 LGHNA and CDR2 YSLEER. The length of the CDR3 is 13 residues. CDR3 in amino acids: CASSQDNSQTQYF. The DNA for the CDR3 is TGCGCCAGCAGCCAAGATAACAGTCAGACCCAGTACTTC.

The J gene is TRBJ1-2, the V gene TRBV27; D gene uncertain. The CDR3 runs to 14 residues. Germline CDR1 reads MNHEY; CDR2 reads SMNVEV (reference sequence). V shed 6 bases and J shed 4 bases, with 15 bases lying between them. CDR3 coding DNA: TGTGCCAGCAGCCGATCATTCGGGCTCTATGGCTACACCTTC. It encodes CASSRSFGLYGYTF.

This clone was recorded a few times. The rearrangement uses TRBV6-6 and TRBJ1-5; D is unclear. The V end was cut by 6 bases, the J end by 9 bases, with 9 bases between. The CDR3 runs to 11 residues. CDR1 is MNHNY and CDR2 is SVGAGI in the germline V gene (reference sequence). CDR3 loop: CASSPEGPQHF. As DNA, the CDR3 is TGTGCCAGCAGCCCCGAGGGGCCCCAGCATTTT.

This chain links TRBV27 with TRBJ1-4, with D perhaps matching TRBD1 (5 bases). Trimming left V 2 bases short and J 0 bases short, with 16 bases between. The CDR3 covers 18 residues. Per the germline V gene, CDR1 is MNHEY and CDR2 is SMNVEV (reference sequence). The CDR3 protein is CASSLIPPGPSTNEKLFF. The CDR3 bases are TGTGCCAGCAGTTTAATTCCCCCGGGGCCATCAACTAATGAAAAACTGTTTTTT.

The V gene is TRBV7-3, the J gene TRBJ2-1; TRBD2 matches 10 bases. This CDR3 has 16 residues. The V gene end was trimmed by 4 bases and the J gene end by 2 bases; junction bases not matched to a gene: 5. CDR1 SGHTA and CDR2 FQGTGA come from the germline V gene. CDR3 nucleotides: TGTGCCAGCAGCTCAACTAGCGGGAATGCCTACAATGAGCAGTTCTTC. This gives the protein CASSSTSGNAYNEQFF. Filled out from reference TRBV7-3 and TRBJ2-1, the complete variable domain reads GAGVSQTPSNKVTEKGKYVELRCDPISGHTALYWYRQSLGQGPEFLIYFQGTGAADDSGLPNDRFFAVRPEGSVSTLKIQRTERGDSAVYLCASSSTSGNAYNEQFFGPGTRLTVL.

The rearrangement joins TRBV11-2 to TRBJ2-7; D perhaps matches TRBD1 (6 bases). The CDR3 is 13 amino acids. Germline CDR1 reads SGHAT; CDR2 reads FQNNGV. The V end lost 7 bases, the J end lost 5 bases, and 15 bases lay between the germline ends. The CDR3 bases are TGTGCCAGCACCCAATTGGGGGCTAACGAGCAGTACTTC. Its translation is CASTQLGANEQYF.

The rearrangement uses TRBV9 and TRBJ2-7, with 7 bases that match TRBD1. Germline CDR1 reads SGDLS; CDR2 reads YYNGEE. The V and J ends lost 0 bases and 0 bases, in that order; junction bases with no gene match: 3. The CDR3 totals 15 residues. The CDR3 DNA follows: TGTGCCAGCAGCGTAGCTGACAGGGACTCCTACGAGCAGTACTTC. Translating it yields CASSVADRDSYEQYF.

V usage is TRBV28 and J usage is TRBJ1-1; D is uncertain. This CDR3 spans 15 amino acids. Trimming removed 1 base at V and 0 bases at J, with 9 bases between. From germline, CDR1 is MDHEN and CDR2 SYDVKM. The CDR3 DNA sequence: TGTGCCAGCAGTTTATTGAAGCGCATGAACACTGAAGCTTTCTTT. It is translated as CASSLLKRMNTEAFF.

The count of this clone is one. The V gene is TRBV19, the J gene TRBJ2-1, with TRBD2 matching 10 bases. CDR3 size: 17 residues. Trimming at V came to 4 bases and at J to 0 bases, leaving 6 bases not matched to a gene. CDR1 and CDR2 from the germline V gene are LNHDA and SQIVND (reference sequence). The CDR3 region has the DNA TGTGCCAGTAGTACGTACAGCGGGGGGGCCTCCTACAATGAGCAGTTCTTC. Protein sequence: CASSTYSGGASYNEQFF.

A few counts support this clone. The chain employs TRBV2 and TRBJ2-7; tentative D call: TRBD1 (5 bases). V was pared by 6 bases and J by 1 base, with 13 bases between. Germline assignment: CDR1 SNHLY and CDR2 FYNNEI. The CDR3 totals 14 residues. CDR3 in amino acids: CASRPRVLSYEQYF. For the CDR3, the DNA is TGTGCCAGCAGACCCAGGGTTTTGTCCTACGAGCAGTACTTC.

V usage is TRBV13 and J usage is TRBJ2-2; 8 bases map to TRBD1. Germline loops: CDR1 PRHDT, CDR2 FYEKMQ (reference sequence). The CDR3 has 15 amino acids. The ends lost 4 bases at V and 5 bases at J; junction bases unmatched: 6. The CDR3 bases are TGTGCCAGCAGCTCAGGGGGCGTTGAGACCGGGGAGCTGTTTTTT. Amino acids: CASSSGGVETGELFF.

This clone showed up just once. J is TRBJ1-1 and V is TRBV19; possibly TRBD1 for D (5 bases). V was trimmed by 7 bases and J by 1 base, leaving 13 bases between them. From germline, CDR1 is LNHDA and CDR2 SQIVND (reference sequence). The CDR3 extends over 14 amino acids. CDR3 sequence: CASTPGQGNTEAFF. The CDR3 nucleotides read TGTGCCAGTACCCCTGGGCAGGGGAACACTGAAGCTTTCTTT.

The CDR3 sequence: CASSIASGGGALEKQFF. The CDR3 bases are TGTGCCAGTAGTATTGCATCCGGGGGAGGTGCTTTGGAAAAGCAGTTCTTC. The chain joins TRBV19 to TRBJ2-1, with D perhaps matching TRBD2 (6 bases). Germline V CDR1 and CDR2: LNHDA, SQIVND (reference sequence). CDR3 length: 17 amino acids. V lost 3 bases, J lost 11 bases, and 26 bases lay in between. The entire variable domain, with the rest obtained from reference TRBV19 and TRBJ2-1, is as follows: DGGITQSPKYLFRKEGQNVTLSCEQNLNHDAMYWYRQDPGQGLRLIYYSQIVNDFQKGDIAEGYSVSREKKESFPLTVTSAQKNPTAFYLCASSIASGGGALEKQFFGPGTRLTVL.

This clone was picked up a small number of times. The chain links TRBV19 to TRBJ2-2; no definite D call. Germline V gene lookup returns CDR1 LNHDA and CDR2 SQIVND (reference sequence). V shed 5 bases and J shed 6 bases, with 7 bases lying between them. The CDR3 is 12 amino acids. In DNA form, the CDR3 reads TGTGCCAGTAGTTTGGGGTCCGGGGAGCTGTTTTTT. It encodes CASSLGSGELFF.

The chain has TRBV10-2 and TRBJ2-1; TRBD2 matches at 10 bases. This CDR3 region has 13 residues. Unmatched junction bases numbered 3, after V lost 4 bases and J lost 9 bases. Germline CDR1 is WSHSY and CDR2 is SAAADI. The CDR3 loop is CASSVLAGVEQFF. The CDR3 bases are TGCGCCAGCAGTGTTCTAGCGGGAGTTGAGCAGTTCTTC.